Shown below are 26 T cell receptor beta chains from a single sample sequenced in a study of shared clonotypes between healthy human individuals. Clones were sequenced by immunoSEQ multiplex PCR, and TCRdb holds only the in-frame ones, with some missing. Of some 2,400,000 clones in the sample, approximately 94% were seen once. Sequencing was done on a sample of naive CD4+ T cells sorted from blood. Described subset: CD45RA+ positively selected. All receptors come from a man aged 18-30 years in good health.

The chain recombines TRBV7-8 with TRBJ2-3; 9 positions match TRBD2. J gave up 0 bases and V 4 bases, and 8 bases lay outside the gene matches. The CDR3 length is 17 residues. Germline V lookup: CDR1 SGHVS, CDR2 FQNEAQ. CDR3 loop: CASSSRLADSSTDTQYF. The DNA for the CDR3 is TGTGCCAGCAGCTCCCGACTAGCGGATTCCAGCACAGATACGCAGTATTTT. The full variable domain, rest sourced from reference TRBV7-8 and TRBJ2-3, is GAGVSQSPRYKVAKRGQDVALRCDPISGHVSLFWYQQALGQGPEFLTYFQNEAQLDKSGLPSDRFFAERPEGSVSTLKIQRTQQEDSAVYLCASSSRLADSSTDTQYFGPGTRLTVL.

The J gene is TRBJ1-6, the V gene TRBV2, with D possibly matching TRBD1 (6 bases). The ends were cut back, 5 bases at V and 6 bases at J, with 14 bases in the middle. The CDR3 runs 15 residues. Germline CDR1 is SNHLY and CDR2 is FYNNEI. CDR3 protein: CASSMQGFINSPLHF. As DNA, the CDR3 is TGTGCCAGCAGTATGCAGGGGTTTATTAATTCACCCCTCCACTTT.

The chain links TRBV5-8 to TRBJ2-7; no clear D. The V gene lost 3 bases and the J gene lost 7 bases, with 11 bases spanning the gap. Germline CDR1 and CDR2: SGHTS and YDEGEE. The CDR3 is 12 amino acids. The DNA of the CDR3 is TGTGCCAGCAGCTACACTCTAGGGGAGCAGTACTTC. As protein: CASSYTLGEQYF. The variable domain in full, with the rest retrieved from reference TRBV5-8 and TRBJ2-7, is EAGVTQSPTHLIKTRGQQATLRCSPISGHTSVYWYQQALGLGLQFLLWYDEGEERNRGNFPPRFSGRQFPNYSSELNVNALELEDSALYLCASSYTLGEQYFGPGTRLTVT.

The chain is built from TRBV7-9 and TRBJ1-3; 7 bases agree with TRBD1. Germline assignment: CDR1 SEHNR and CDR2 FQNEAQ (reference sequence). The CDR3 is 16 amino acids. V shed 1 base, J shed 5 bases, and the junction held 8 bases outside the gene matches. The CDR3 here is CASSLDETGRRNTIYF. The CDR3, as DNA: TGTGCCAGCAGCTTAGATGAGACAGGGCGCCGAAACACCATATATTTT.

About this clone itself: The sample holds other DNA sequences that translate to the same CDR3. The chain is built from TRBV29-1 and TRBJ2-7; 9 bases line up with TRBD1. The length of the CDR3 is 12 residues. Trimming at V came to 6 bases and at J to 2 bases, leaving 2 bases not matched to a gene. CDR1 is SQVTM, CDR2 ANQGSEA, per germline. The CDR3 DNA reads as TGCAGCGTAAGACAGGGGGCCTACGAGCAGTACTTC. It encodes CSVRQGAYEQYF.

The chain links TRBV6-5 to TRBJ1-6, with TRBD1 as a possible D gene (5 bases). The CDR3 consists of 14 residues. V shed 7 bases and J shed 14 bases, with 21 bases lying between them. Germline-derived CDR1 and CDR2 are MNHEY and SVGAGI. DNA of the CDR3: TGTGCCAGCACCCAGGGCGGTTTGAGGTTAGCCCTCCACTTT. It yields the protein CASTQGGLRLALHF.

CDR3 nucleotides: TGCAGCGTTATGGGAATCAATGAGCAGTTCTTC. Translating gives CSVMGINEQFF. The chain links TRBV29-1 to TRBJ2-1, with D uncertain. Germline V gene data show CDR1 as SQVTM and CDR2 as ANQGSEA. This CDR3 contains 11 residues. Trimming took off 5 bases at V and 6 bases at J, with 8 bases between the two ends.

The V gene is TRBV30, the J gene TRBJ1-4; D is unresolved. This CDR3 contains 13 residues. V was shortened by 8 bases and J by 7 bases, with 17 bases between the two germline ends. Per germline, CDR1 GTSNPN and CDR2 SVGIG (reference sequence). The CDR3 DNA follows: TGTGCCGGTCGGGGTCAAGGTGGTGAAAAACTGTTTTTT. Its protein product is CAGRGQGGEKLFF.

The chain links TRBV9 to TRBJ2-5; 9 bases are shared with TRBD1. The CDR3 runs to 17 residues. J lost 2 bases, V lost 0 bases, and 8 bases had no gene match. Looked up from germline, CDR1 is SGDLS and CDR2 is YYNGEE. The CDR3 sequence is CASSVGSRQGGQETQYF. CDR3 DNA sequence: TGTGCCAGCAGCGTAGGTTCGCGACAGGGGGGACAAGAGACCCAGTACTTC.

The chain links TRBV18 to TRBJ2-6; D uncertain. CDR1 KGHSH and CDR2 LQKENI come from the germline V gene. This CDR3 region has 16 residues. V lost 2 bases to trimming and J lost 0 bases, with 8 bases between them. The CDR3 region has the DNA TGTGCCAGCTCACCAATCGCAGCCTCTGGGGCCAACGTCCTGACTTTC. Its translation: CASSPIAASGANVLTF. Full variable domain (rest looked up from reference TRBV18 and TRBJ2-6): NAGVMQNPRHLVRRRGQEARLRCSPMKGHSHVYWYRQLPEEGLKFMVYLQKENIIDESGMPKERFSAEFPKEGPSILRIQQVVRGDSAAYFCASSPIAASGANVLTFGAGSRLTVL.

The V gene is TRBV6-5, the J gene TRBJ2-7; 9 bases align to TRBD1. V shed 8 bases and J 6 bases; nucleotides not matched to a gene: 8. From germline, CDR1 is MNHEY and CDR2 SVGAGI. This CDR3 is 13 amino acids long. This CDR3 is CASGTGGVGEQYF. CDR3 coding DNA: TGTGCCAGCGGCACAGGGGGCGTGGGCGAGCAGTACTTC.

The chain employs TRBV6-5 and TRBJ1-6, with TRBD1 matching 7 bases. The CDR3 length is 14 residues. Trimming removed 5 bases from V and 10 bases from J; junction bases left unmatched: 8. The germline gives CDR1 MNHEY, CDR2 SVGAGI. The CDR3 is CASSPRTGGSPLHF. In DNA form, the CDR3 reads TGTGCCAGCAGTCCCCGGACAGGTGGATCACCCCTCCACTTT.

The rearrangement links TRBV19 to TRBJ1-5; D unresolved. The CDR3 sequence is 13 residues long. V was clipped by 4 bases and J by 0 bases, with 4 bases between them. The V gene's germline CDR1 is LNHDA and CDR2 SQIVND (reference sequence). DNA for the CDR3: TGTGCCAGTAGTACGACTAGCAATCAGCCCCAGCATTTT. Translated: CASSTTSNQPQHF.

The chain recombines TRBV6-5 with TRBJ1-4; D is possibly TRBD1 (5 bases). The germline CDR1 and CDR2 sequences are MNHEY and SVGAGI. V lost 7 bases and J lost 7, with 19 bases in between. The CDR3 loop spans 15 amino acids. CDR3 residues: CASTPMGGGTEKLFF. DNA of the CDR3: TGTGCCAGCACTCCCATGGGGGGGGGTACTGAAAAACTGTTTTTT.

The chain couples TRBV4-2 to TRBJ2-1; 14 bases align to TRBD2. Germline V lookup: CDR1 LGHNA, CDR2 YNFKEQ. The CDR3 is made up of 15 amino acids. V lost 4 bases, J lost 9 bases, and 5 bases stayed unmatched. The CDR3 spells CASSPGTSGGPEQFF. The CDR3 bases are TGTGCCAGCAGCCCGGGGACTAGCGGGGGTCCTGAGCAGTTCTTC.

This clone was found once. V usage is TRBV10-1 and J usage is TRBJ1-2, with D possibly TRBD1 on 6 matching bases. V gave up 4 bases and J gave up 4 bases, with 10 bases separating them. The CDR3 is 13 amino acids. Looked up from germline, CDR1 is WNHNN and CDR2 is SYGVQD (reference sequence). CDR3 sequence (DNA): TGCGCCAGCAGTGCCCAGGGGTCCTATGGCTACACCTTC. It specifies CASSAQGSYGYTF.

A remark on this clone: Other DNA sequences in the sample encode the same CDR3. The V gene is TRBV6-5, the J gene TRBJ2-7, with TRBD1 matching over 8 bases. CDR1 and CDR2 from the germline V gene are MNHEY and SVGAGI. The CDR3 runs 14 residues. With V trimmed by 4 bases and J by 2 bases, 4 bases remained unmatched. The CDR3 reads CASSSGTGTYEQYF. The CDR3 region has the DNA TGTGCCAGCAGTTCCGGGACAGGAACCTACGAGCAGTACTTC.

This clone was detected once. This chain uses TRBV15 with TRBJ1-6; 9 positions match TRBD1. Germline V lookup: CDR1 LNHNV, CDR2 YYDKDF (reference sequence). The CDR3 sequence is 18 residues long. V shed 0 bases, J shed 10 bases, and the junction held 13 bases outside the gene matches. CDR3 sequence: CATSRDLGQGPWASPLHF. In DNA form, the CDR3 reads TGTGCCACCAGCAGAGATTTGGGACAGGGACCGTGGGCCTCACCCCTCCACTTT.

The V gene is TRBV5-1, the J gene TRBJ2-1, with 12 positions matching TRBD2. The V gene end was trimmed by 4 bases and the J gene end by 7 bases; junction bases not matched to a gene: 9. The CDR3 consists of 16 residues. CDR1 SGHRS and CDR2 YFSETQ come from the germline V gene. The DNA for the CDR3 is TGCGCCAGCAGCGGGGGACCGGGACTAGCGGGTAATGAGCAGTTCTTC. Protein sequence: CASSGGPGLAGNEQFF.

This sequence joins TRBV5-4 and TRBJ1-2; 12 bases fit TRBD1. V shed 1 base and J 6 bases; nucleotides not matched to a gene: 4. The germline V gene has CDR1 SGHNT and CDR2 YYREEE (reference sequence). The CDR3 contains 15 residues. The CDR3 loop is CASSLPGQGAHGYTF. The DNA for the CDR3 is TGTGCCAGCAGCTTGCCGGGACAGGGGGCCCATGGCTACACCTTC. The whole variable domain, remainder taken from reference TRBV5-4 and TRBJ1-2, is ETGVTQSPTHLIKTRGQQVTLRCSSQSGHNTVSWYQQALGQGPQFIFQYYREEENGRGNFPPRFSGLQFPNYSSELNVNALELDDSALYLCASSLPGQGAHGYTFGSGTRLTVV.

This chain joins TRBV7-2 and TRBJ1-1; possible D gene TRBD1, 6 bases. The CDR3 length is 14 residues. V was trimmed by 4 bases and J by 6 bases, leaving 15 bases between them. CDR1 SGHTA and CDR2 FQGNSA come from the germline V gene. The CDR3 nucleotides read TGTGCCAGCAGCTCTGGGGGCTCAGGGTCTGAAGCTTTCTTT. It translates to CASSSGGSGSEAFF.

This chain's CDR3 is CASSLFWDINTGELFF. The CDR3 DNA sequence: TGTGCCAGCAGTTTATTCTGGGACATCAACACCGGGGAGCTGTTTTTT. The gene calls are TRBV27 and TRBJ2-2, with a tentative D call TRBD1 (6 bases). The germline V gene encodes CDR1 MNHEY and CDR2 SMNVEV (reference sequence). The CDR3 loop spans 16 amino acids. Trimming cost V 1 base and J 2 bases, with 11 bases left between them.

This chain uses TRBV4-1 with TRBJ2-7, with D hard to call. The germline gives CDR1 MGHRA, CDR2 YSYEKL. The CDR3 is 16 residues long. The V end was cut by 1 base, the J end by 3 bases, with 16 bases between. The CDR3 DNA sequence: TGCGCCAGCAGCCAAGCATCGGCAGAGACATACTACGAGCAGTACTTC. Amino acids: CASSQASAETYYEQYF.

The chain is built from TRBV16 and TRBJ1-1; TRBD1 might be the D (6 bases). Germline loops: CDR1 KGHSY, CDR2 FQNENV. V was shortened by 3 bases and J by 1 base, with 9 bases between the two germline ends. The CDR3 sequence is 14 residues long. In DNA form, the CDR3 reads TGTGCCAGCAGCCAGACAGGTGGGAACACTGAAGCTTTCTTT. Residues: CASSQTGGNTEAFF.

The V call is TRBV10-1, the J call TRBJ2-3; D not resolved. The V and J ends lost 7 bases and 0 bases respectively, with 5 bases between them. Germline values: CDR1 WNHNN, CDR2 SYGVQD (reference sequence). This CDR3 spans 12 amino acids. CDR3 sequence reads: CASILSTDTQYF. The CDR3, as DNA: TGCGCCAGCATCCTCAGCACAGATACGCAGTATTTT.

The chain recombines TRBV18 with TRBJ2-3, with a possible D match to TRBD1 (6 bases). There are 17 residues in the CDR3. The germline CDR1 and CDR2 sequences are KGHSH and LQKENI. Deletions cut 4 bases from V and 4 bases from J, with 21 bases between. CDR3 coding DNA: TGTGCCAGCTCACTAATGAGGACAGCTAATGAGCCAGATACGCAGTATTTT. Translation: CASSLMRTANEPDTQYF.